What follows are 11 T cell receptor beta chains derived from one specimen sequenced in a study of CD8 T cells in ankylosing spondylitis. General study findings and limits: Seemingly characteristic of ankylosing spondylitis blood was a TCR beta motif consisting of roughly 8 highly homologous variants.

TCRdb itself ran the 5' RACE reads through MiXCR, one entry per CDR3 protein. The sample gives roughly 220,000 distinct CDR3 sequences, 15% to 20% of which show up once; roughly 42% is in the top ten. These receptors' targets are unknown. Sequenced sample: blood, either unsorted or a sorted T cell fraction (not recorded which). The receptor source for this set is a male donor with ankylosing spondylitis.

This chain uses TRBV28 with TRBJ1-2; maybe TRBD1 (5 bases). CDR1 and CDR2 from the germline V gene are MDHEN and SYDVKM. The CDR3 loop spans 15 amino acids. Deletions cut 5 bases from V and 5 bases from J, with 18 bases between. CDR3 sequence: CASSGGESIGYGYTF. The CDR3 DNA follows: TGTGCCAGCAGTGGAGGGGAGTCGATCGGGTATGGCTACACCTTC.

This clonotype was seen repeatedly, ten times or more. For the CDR3, the DNA is TGTGCCAGCAGCTTAGGATTCGATACGCAGTATTTT. It translates to CASSLGFDTQYF. V gene TRBV7-8 combines with J gene TRBJ2-3; D unclear. V gave up 1 base and J gave up 6 bases, with 5 bases separating them. This CDR3 comprises 12 residues. Germline-derived CDR1 and CDR2 are SGHVS and FQNEAQ. The full variable domain, rest sourced from reference TRBV7-8 and TRBJ2-3, is GAGVSQSPRYKVAKRGQDVALRCDPISGHVSLFWYQQALGQGPEFLTYFQNEAQLDKSGLPSDRFFAERPEGSVSTLKIQRTQQEDSAVYLCASSLGFDTQYFGPGTRLTVL.

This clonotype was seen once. The CDR3 DNA reads TGTGCCAGCTCACCTTACAGGGATTCTAACTATGGCTACACCTTC. Protein sequence: CASSPYRDSNYGYTF. V gene TRBV18 combines with J gene TRBJ1-2; the D gene is possibly TRBD1 (6 bases). The CDR3 is 15 residues long. The V gene's germline CDR1 is KGHSH and CDR2 LQKENI. The germline V and J ends were trimmed by 3 bases and 0 bases, with 11 bases remaining between them.

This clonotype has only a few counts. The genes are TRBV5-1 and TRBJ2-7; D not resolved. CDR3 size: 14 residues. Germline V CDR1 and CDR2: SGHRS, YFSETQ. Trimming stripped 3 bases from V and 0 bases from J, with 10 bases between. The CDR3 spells CASSSLDGSYEQYF. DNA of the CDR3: TGCGCCAGCAGCTCCCTTGACGGCTCCTACGAGCAGTACTTC.

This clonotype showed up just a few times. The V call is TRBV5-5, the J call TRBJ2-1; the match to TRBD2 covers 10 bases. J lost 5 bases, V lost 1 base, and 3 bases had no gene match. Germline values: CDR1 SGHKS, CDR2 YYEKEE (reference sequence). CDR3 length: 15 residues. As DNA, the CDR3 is TGTGCCAGCAGCTTGATAGCGGGGGGAAACAATGAGCAGTTCTTC. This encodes CASSLIAGGNNEQFF.

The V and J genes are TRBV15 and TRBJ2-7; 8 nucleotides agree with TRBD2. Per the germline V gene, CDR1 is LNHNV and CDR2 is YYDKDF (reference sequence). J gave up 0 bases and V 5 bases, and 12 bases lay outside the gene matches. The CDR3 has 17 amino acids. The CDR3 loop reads CATSDTSGTPSSYEQYF. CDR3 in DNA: TGTGCCACCAGCGATACTAGCGGAACCCCGAGCTCCTACGAGCAGTACTTC.

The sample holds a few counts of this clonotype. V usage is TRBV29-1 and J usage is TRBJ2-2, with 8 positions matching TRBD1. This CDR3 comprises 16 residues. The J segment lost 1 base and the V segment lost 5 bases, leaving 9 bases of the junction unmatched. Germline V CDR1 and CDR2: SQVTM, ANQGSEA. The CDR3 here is CSVRLTGAMNTGELFF. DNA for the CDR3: TGCAGCGTTCGTCTGACAGGGGCCATGAACACCGGGGAGCTGTTTTTT.

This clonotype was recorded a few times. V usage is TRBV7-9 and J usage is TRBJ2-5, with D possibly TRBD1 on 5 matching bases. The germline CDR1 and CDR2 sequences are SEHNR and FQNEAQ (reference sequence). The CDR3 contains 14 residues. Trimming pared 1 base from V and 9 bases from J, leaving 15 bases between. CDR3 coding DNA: TGTGCCAGCAGCTTAGTACAGGTCCCTCGGGCCCAGTACTTC. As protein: CASSLVQVPRAQYF.

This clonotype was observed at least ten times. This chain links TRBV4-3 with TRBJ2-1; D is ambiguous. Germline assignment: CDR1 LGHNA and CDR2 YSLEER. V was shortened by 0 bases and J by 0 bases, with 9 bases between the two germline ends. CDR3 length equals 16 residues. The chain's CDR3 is CASSQDTASSYNEQFF. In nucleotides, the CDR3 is TGCGCCAGCAGCCAAGATACAGCGAGCTCCTACAATGAGCAGTTCTTC.

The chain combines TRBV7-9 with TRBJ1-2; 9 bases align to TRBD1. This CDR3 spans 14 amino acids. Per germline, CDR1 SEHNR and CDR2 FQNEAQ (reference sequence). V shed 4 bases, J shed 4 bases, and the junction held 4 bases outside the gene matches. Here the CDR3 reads CASSSQGQGYGYTF. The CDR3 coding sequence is TGTGCCAGCAGCTCGCAGGGACAGGGCTATGGCTACACCTTC.

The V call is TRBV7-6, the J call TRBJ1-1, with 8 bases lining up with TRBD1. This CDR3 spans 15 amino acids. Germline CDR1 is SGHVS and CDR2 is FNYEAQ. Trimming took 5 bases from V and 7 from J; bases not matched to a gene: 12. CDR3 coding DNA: TGTGCCAGCAGCCGGCCCCAGGGGGCATTCAGTGAAGCTTTCTTT. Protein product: CASSRPQGAFSEAFF.